The rows below give T cell receptor beta chains drawn from one sample of a study of blood T cell repertoires in COVID-19. Produced via immunoSEQ multiplex PCR; TCRdb's table is partial and in-frame only. The sample holds approximately 84,000 clones, roughly 88% seen once. The specimen was peripheral blood. These receptors originate from a human donor with active COVID-19. The donor label of this sample is uncertain. CDR3s include the opening cysteine and the closing phenylalanine or tryptophan. D genes are given only for firm matches. Clone size is not always given. Where it is, it says once, few, many or a class for expanded clones.

clone_size,d_call,v_call,j_call,cdr3_aa,cdr3_nt
-,-,TRBV23-1,TRBJ1-2,CASSHRQYGYTF,TGCGCCAGCAGTCACCGACAGTATGGCTACACCTTC
-,-,TRBV6-6,TRBJ1-6,CASSYSDLRGGSPLHF,TGTGCCAGCAGTTACTCGGATCTCCGGGGTGGATCACCCCTCCACTTT
once,-,TRBV28,TRBJ2-3,CASATRALTDTQYF,TGTGCCAGCGCGACGCGGGCGCTCACAGATACGCAGTATTTT
-,TRBD1,TRBV6-5,TRBJ1-2,CASSRDRGGSYTF,TGTGCCAGCAGCCGCGACAGGGGAGGGAGCTACACCTTC
-,-,TRBV5-4,TRBJ1-1,CASSLAGYTEAFF,TGTGCCAGCAGCTTGGCAGGATACACTGAAGCTTTCTTT
-,-,TRBV5-1,TRBJ1-2,CASSFDGEYGYTF,TGCGCCAGCAGCTTCGATGGGGAGTATGGCTACACCTTC
-,-,TRBV13,TRBJ2-5,CASSLGQGAQGTQYF,TGTGCCAGCAGCTTAGGCCAGGGCGCCCAGGGGACCCAGTACTTC
once,-,TRBV6-5,TRBJ1-3,CASTSGRRDTIYF,TGTGCCAGCACCTCTGGCCGGAGGGACACCATATATTTT
once,-,TRBV19,TRBJ2-3,CASSIRGGRTDTQYF,TGTGCCAGTAGTATTCGGGGAGGTCGCACAGATACGCAGTATTTT
-,TRBD2,TRBV27,TRBJ2-3,CASSLSGGYTDTQYF,TGTGCCAGCAGTTTAAGCGGGGGGTACACAGATACGCAGTATTTT
-,TRBD1,TRBV9,TRBJ1-2,CASSVEGTERSYGYTF,TGTGCCAGCAGCGTAGAGGGGACAGAGAGGTCCTATGGCTACACCTTC
-,-,TRBV13,TRBJ2-6,CASSPPTGSGANVLTF,TGTGCCAGCAGCCCGCCGACAGGCTCTGGGGCCAACGTCCTGACTTTC
-,-,TRBV12-5,TRBJ2-2,CASGLVRVTPSNAGELFF,TGTGCTAGTGGTTTGGTACGAGTCACGCCCTCGAATGCTGGGGAGCTGTTTTTT
once,-,TRBV21-1,TRBJ1-6,CASSKGAVVPDSPLHF,TGTGCCAGCAGCAAAGGGGCAGTGGTTCCCGATTCACCCCTCCACTTT
-,-,TRBV5-1,TRBJ2-7,CASSTQNSYEQYF,TGCGCCAGCAGCACACAGAACTCCTACGAGCAGTACTTC
-,-,TRBV10-3,TRBJ2-7,CAISESDRVYEQYF,TGTGCCATCAGTGAGTCCGACAGAGTCTACGAGCAGTACTTC
-,TRBD1,TRBV6-5,TRBJ1-2,CASSSPLGGQGTGYTF,TGTGCCAGCAGTTCGCCTCTTGGGGGACAGGGGACTGGCTACACCTTC
once,-,TRBV15,TRBJ2-1,CATSFSSSPSYNEQFF,TGTGCCACCAGCTTTTCGTCGTCCCCCTCCTACAATGAGCAGTTCTTC
-,-,TRBV18,TRBJ1-5,CASSPFKGDQPQHF,TGTGCCAGCTCACCGTTCAAGGGGGATCAGCCCCAGCATTTT
-,TRBD2,TRBV10-1,TRBJ2-5,CASGGTSVETQYF,TGCGCCAGCGGTGGGACTAGCGTAGAGACCCAGTACTTC
-,-,TRBV10-3,TRBJ2-7,CAITPGDRTYEQYF,TGTGCCATCACCCCAGGTGACAGAACCTACGAGCAGTACTTC
-,-,TRBV28,TRBJ2-7,CASSPQNSYEQYF,TGTGCCAGCAGTCCCCAGAACTCCTACGAGCAGTACTTC
-,-,TRBV13,TRBJ1-6,CASSLRGIPYDNSPLHF,TGTGCCAGCAGCTTAAGAGGGATACCCTACGATAATTCACCCCTCCACTTT
-,-,TRBV18,TRBJ2-3,CASSPMIRGDTQYF,TGTGCCAGCTCACCAATGATTCGGGGGGATACGCAGTATTTT
-,TRBD1,TRBV9,TRBJ1-6,CASSLKPTGWNSPLHF,TGTGCCAGCAGCCTCAAACCGACAGGGTGGAATTCACCCCTCCACTTT
-,-,TRBV5-8,TRBJ1-5,CASSLLQGYQPQHF,TGTGCCAGCAGCTTGCTTCAGGGGTATCAGCCCCAGCATTTT
-,TRBD1,TRBV28,TRBJ1-6,CASTRQGNSPLHF,TGTGCCAGCACTAGACAGGGCAATTCACCCCTCCACTTT
-,-,TRBV4-3,TRBJ1-1,CASSQEPGRNTEAFF,TGCGCCAGCAGCCAAGAACCAGGCCGGAACACTGAAGCTTTCTTT
-,-,TRBV28,TRBJ1-2,CASIQGHNYGYTF,TGTGCCAGCATCCAGGGACATAACTATGGCTACACCTTC
-,-,TRBV7-5,TRBJ1-5,CVRSDETDLGACNQPQHF,TGTGTCAGAAGCGATGAGACAGACCTGGGGGCTTGTAATCAGCCCCAGCATTTT
-,-,TRBV7-2,TRBJ1-2,CASSPPGTASYGYTF,TGTGCCAGCAGCCCCCCCGGGACTGCCTCGTATGGCTACACCTTC
-,-,TRBV4-3,TRBJ1-1,CASSHQVMNTEAFF,TGCGCCAGCAGCCACCAGGTGATGAACACTGAAGCTTTCTTT
-,-,TRBV2,TRBJ2-5,CASSELAYKNQETQYF,TGTGCCAGCAGTGAATTGGCTTATAAGAACCAAGAGACCCAGTACTTC
-,-,TRBV19,TRBJ2-7,CASSIVWASGGEQYF,TGTGCCAGTAGTATAGTGTGGGCCTCCGGGGGCGAGCAGTACTTC
-,-,TRBV12-3/TRBV12-4,TRBJ1-1,CASSFSTEAFF,TGTGCCAGCAGTTTCTCCACTGAAGCTTTCTTT
once,-,TRBV7-8,TRBJ1-2,CASSSRTRGNYGYTF,TGTGCCAGCAGCTCCCGGACTAGGGGTAACTATGGCTACACCTTC
once,-,TRBV7-2,TRBJ1-1,CASSPPLRVTEAFF,TGTGCCAGCAGCCCCCCCCTCCGCGTCACTGAAGCTTTCTTT
-,-,TRBV20-1,TRBJ2-7,CSASGRDKIAGEQYF,TGCAGTGCTAGTGGCCGGGACAAAATTGCGGGCGAGCAGTACTTC
-,-,TRBV12-5,TRBJ1-1,CASGSQGITEAFF,TGTGCTAGTGGTAGTCAGGGGATCACTGAAGCTTTCTTT
-,-,TRBV5-1,TRBJ2-2,CASSLAAGELFF,TGCGCCAGCAGCTTGGCCGCCGGGGAGCTGTTTTTT
-,TRBD2,TRBV6-6,TRBJ2-3,CASSYSGGGALDTQYF,TGTGCCAGCAGTTACTCGGGCGGGGGGGCTTTAGATACGCAGTATTTT
-,TRBD1,TRBV28,TRBJ2-7,CASKGSGTGGSLRYEQYF,TGTGCCAGCAAAGGATCAGGGACAGGGGGCTCCCTGCGGTACGAGCAGTACTTC
few,TRBD1,TRBV6-2/TRBV6-3,TRBJ1-5,CASSYSRAGGLGNQPQHF,TGTGCCAGCAGTTACTCGAGGGCAGGGGGATTAGGCAATCAGCCCCAGCATTTT
-,-,TRBV5-1,TRBJ1-1,CGSSEQGTYLNTEAFF,TGCGGCAGCAGCGAACAGGGAACTTACTTGAACACTGAAGCTTTCTTT